Here is one T cell receptor beta chain with its context. Looked up from germline, CDR1 is KGHSH and CDR2 is LQKENI. This CDR3 comprises 16 residues. V lost 2 bases, J lost 6 bases, and 9 bases stayed unmatched. This sample stems from a study of shared clonotypes between healthy human individuals. Sorted-subset replicate PCRs used about 200 ng DNA, 25,000 to 30,000 T cell genomes. Using immunoSEQ multiplex PCR, the repertoire was profiled, and TCRdb retains in-frame clones only, with some absent. Here the sample spans some 2.1 million clones, 85% to 95% being singletons. The donor population consisted of healthy HIV-negative adults with no recent acute infections or vaccinations.

The receptor was isolated from a young man in good health. Sequencing input: naive CD4+ T cells sorted from blood. Indicated subset: CD45RA+ positively selected. The genes are TRBV18 and TRBJ2-7; 11 positions agree with TRBD1. The CDR3 DNA reads as TGTGCCAGCTCACCAGTTATGACCGGGACAGGGGGCGAGCAGTACTTC. Translation: CASSPVMTGTGGEQYF.